The rows below give T cell receptor beta chains drawn from one sample of a study of patients and donors after allogeneic stem cell transplantation. TCRdb reanalysed the RT-PCR reads using MiXCR and keeps one entry per CDR3 protein. The data hold around 200,000 distinct CDR3 sequences, with 38% observed a single time. The sequenced material came from blood, either unsorted or a sorted T cell fraction (not recorded which). The receptor set was obtained from a human donor who was either an allogeneic HSCT recipient or a stem cell or donor lymphocyte infusion donor (not recorded which). It is not recorded whose cells these are; they may come from a transplant donor. CDR3s leave out the opening cysteine and the closing phenylalanine or tryptophan. Each record gives: V gene, J gene, CDR3 protein.

V: TRBV29-1
J: TRBJ1-5
CDR3: SAGTGIRQPQH

V: TRBV7-9
J: TRBJ1-1
CDR3: ASSFLGGGKLTEAF

V: TRBV12-3/TRBV12-4
J: TRBJ1-1
CDR3: ASSLRGREGTEAF

V: TRBV12-3/TRBV12-4
J: TRBJ1-6
CDR3: ASSSKGGAPLH

V: TRBV20-1
J: TRBJ1-1
CDR3: SAPPHFSTEAF

V: TRBV18
J: TRBJ1-1
CDR3: ATKPGADYMNTEAF

V: TRBV4-1
J: TRBJ2-1
CDR3: ASSQDGGGYDNEQF

V: TRBV29-1
J: TRBJ2-5
CDR3: SVVVGEETQY

V: TRBV12-3/TRBV12-4
J: TRBJ2-5
CDR3: ASSLSRDRETQY

V: TRBV7-9
J: TRBJ1-2
CDR3: ASSTGQGDYGYT

V: TRBV25-1
J: TRBJ2-3
CDR3: ASSDLAGVTDTQY